In this sample, the clone carrying this T cell receptor (beta chain) turned up a few times. V was pared by 5 bases and J by 3 bases, with 16 bases between. CDR1 is SGHAT and CDR2 is FQNNGV in the germline V gene. The length of the CDR3 is 16 residues. The data derive from a study of T-cell reconstitution after alpha-beta-depleted transplantation in children. As it was prepared, the TCRbeta library received unique molecular identifiers. MiXCR was run by TCRdb on the PCR reads, yielding one entry per CDR3 protein. The data show 330,000 or so distinct CDR3 sequences, with approximately 10% seen just once and under 3% held by the top ten.

Sequenced here: PBMCs from the stem cell graft donor, sampled from the stem cell graft. V gene TRBV11-2 combines with J gene TRBJ1-4, with a weak D call TRBD1 (5 bases). The clonotype was recovered from a human donor who donated a stem cell graft to a child with acute lymphoblastic leukemia. CDR3 in DNA: TGTGCCAGCAGCACCTCCCGGCCGGGGGCTAATGAAAAACTGTTTTTT. Its protein is CASSTSRPGANEKLFF.